This TCR beta chain was sequenced during a study of blood T cell repertoires in COVID-19. In the source study's methods: Reference gene primers were amplified, and this amplification served to estimate nucleated cell counts. TCRdb keeps only in-frame clones here, not all; method: immunoSEQ multiplex PCR. That table furnishes V, J and clone size, whereas the DNA furnished D and trimming. The sample includes some 46,000 clones, over 70% seen only once; the top ten take roughly 6%. The ends were cut back, 4 bases at V and 8 bases at J, with 15 bases in the middle. Germline lookup yields CDR1 SGHRS and CDR2 YFSETQ. This CDR3 comprises 14 residues.

The sample comprised peripheral blood. This clonotype was sampled from a woman of 80 years or more with acute or convalescent COVID-19. This chain links TRBV5-1 with TRBJ1-4, with D perhaps TRBD1 (6 bases). The CDR3 loop reads CASSPTGRIEKLFF. CDR3 in DNA: TGCGCCAGCAGCCCGACAGGACGAATAGAAAAACTGTTTTTT.